These 5 T cell receptor beta chains share one sample of origin, sequenced in a study of blood T cell repertoires in COVID-19. Method: immunoSEQ multiplex PCR; TCRdb's copy keeps in-frame clones and lacks some. The sample contains 250,000 or so clones, 84% of which appear only once. The sequenced sample consisted of peripheral blood. The receptors were gathered from a woman in her 40s who had recovered from COVID-19.

The CDR3 sequence: CASSQVGYRTGDSPLHF. The CDR3 region has the DNA TGTGCCAGCAGCCAAGTAGGATATAGGACGGGGGATTCACCCCTCCACTTT. The genes are TRBV5-6 and TRBJ1-6; maybe TRBD1 (5 bases). Germline CDR1 is SGHDT and CDR2 is YYEEEE. This CDR3 comprises 17 residues. V was pared by 4 bases and J by 8 bases, with 22 bases between.

The chain joins TRBV14 to TRBJ2-3; a possible D gene is TRBD2 (5 bases). The V end was cut by 4 bases, the J end by 2 bases, with 10 bases between. CDR3 length: 14 amino acids. CDR1 is SGHDN, CDR2 FVKESK, per germline. The CDR3 coding sequence is TGTGCCAGCAGCCGAGGACTTTCCACAGATACGCAGTATTTT. This gives the protein CASSRGLSTDTQYF.

This chain uses TRBV2 with TRBJ2-2, with 7 positions matching TRBD1. CDR1 SNHLY and CDR2 FYNNEI come from the germline V gene. V shed 7 bases and J 6 bases; nucleotides not matched to a gene: 8. The CDR3 length is 14 residues. The CDR3 here is CASKRTGRAGELFF. The CDR3, as DNA: TGTGCCAGCAAAAGGACAGGCCGGGCCGGGGAGCTGTTTTTT.

V and J are TRBV5-1 and TRBJ2-5; 16 bases align to TRBD2. Losses at the gene ends were 4 bases for V and 5 bases for J; bases not matched to a gene: 5. Germline V gene data show CDR1 as SGHRS and CDR2 as YFSETQ. The CDR3 extends over 16 amino acids. The CDR3 sequence: CASSPGLAGGLETQYF. CDR3 sequence (DNA): TGCGCCAGCAGCCCGGGACTAGCGGGGGGGCTTGAGACCCAGTACTTC.

The chain joins TRBV28 to TRBJ2-3; 7 bases line up with TRBD1. Looked up from germline, CDR1 is MDHEN and CDR2 is SYDVKM. CDR3 length equals 15 residues. Unmatched junction bases numbered 12, after V lost 8 bases and J lost 4 bases. Here the CDR3 DNA reads TGTGCCAGCCGCGTGACAGGGACGGAACCAGATACGCAGTATTTT. Translating it yields CASRVTGTEPDTQYF. The full variable domain, rest sourced from reference TRBV28 and TRBJ2-3, is DVKVTQSSRYLVKRTGEKVFLECVQDMDHENMFWYRQDPGLGLRLIYFSYDVKMKEKGDIPEGYSVSREKKERFSLILESASTNQTSMYLCASRVTGTEPDTQYFGPGTRLTVL.